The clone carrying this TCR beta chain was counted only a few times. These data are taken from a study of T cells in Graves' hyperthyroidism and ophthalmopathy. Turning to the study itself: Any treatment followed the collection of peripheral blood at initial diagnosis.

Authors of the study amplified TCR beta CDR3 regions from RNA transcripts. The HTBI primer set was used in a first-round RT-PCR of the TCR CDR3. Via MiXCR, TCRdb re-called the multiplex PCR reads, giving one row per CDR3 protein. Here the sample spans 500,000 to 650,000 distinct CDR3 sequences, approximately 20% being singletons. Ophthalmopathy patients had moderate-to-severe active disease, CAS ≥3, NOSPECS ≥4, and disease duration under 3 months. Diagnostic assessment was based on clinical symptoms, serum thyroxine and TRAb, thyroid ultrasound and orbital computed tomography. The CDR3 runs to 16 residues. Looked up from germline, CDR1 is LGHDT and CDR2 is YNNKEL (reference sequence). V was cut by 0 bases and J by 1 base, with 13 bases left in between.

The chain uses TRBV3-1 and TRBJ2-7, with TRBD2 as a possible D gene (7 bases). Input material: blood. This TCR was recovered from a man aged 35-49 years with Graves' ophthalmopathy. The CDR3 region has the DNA TGTGCCAGCAGCCAAGAAGGGCGGGGGACATCCTACGAGCAGTACTTC. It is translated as CASSQEGRGTSYEQYF.